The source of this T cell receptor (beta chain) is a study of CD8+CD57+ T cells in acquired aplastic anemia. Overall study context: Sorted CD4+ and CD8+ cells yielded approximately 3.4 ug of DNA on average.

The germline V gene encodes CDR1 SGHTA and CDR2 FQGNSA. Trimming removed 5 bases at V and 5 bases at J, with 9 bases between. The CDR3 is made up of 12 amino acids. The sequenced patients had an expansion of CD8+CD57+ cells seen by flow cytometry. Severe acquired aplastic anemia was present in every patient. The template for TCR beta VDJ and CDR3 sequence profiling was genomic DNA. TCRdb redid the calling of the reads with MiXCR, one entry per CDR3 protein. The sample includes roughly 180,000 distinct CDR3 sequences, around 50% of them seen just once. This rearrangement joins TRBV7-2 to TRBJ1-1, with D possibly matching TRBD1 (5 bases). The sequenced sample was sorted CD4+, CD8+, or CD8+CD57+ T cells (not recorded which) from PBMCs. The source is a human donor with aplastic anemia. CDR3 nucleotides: TGTGCCAGCAGCCGGGGGAGAACTGAAGCTTTCTTT. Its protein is CASSRGRTEAFF.